This is a list of T cell receptor beta chains from one sample in a study of CD8 T cells in Susac syndrome. TCRdb fed the immunoSEQ multiplex PCR reads into MiXCR, producing one record per CDR3 protein. The sample includes approximately 120,000 distinct CDR3 sequences, 90% to 95% of them seen just once. Sequencing was done on a sample of CD4+ T cells from PBMCs. Every receptor here comes from a human donor in good health. The CDR3 runs from the conserved cysteine through the conserved F or W. The D gene is left open where the match is weak. Clone sizes are given selectively: once, few, many, or a class where the clone is expanded.

cdr3_nt	cdr3_aa	d_call	j_call	clone_size	v_call
TGTGCCAGCAGCCCAAGGACTAGCGGGATTAACTTGGAGCAGTTCTTC	CASSPRTSGINLEQFF	TRBD2	TRBJ2-1	-	TRBV7-2
TGCGCCAGCAGTCTTAGGGGGACAGGGGATGAAAAACTGTTTTTT	CASSLRGTGDEKLFF	TRBD1	TRBJ1-4	-	TRBV5-1
TGTGCCATCAGTGATACGACAGCTAACTATGGCTACACCTTC	CAISDTTANYGYTF	-	TRBJ1-2	-	TRBV10-3
TGTGCCAGCAGTTACTCGATGTCTAGCGGGCCCCCAACGACCCAGTACTTC	CASSYSMSSGPPTTQYF	TRBD2	TRBJ2-5	-	TRBV6-5
TGTGCCTGGAGTGGGGGAGGGGAAGGTCAGCCCCAGCATTTT	CAWSGGGEGQPQHF	-	TRBJ1-5	-	TRBV30
TGCGCCAGCAGTGCGGTCGGACGGCGAGAAGATACGCAGTATTTT	CASSAVGRREDTQYF	-	TRBJ2-3	-	TRBV10-1
TGTGCCAGTAGTACATACAGGGCCGGGGACACCGGGGAGCTGTTTTTT	CASSTYRAGDTGELFF	-	TRBJ2-2	-	TRBV19
TGCAGTGCTAGAGATTTTCGGGAGGGCACAGATACGCAGTATTTT	CSARDFREGTDTQYF	TRBD2	TRBJ2-3	-	TRBV20-1
TGCAGTGCTGAAGGACAGGGGTACACTGAAGCTTTCTTT	CSAEGQGYTEAFF	TRBD1	TRBJ1-1	-	TRBV20-1
TGTGCTAGTGGTCTTGGATACAACTATGGCTACACCTTC	CASGLGYNYGYTF	-	TRBJ1-2	-	TRBV12-5
TGCAGCGTTGTTGGGTCTGGGGAGCAGTACTTC	CSVVGSGEQYF	-	TRBJ2-7	-	TRBV29-1
TGTGCCAGCAGTGAAATGGGAGCAGACTCCTACGAGCAGTACTTC	CASSEMGADSYEQYF	-	TRBJ2-7	-	TRBV2
TGTGCCAGCAGCCATGTGAGAGGGCCGCCGTCCTACGAGCAGTACTTC	CASSHVRGPPSYEQYF	-	TRBJ2-7	-	TRBV11-2
TGTGCCAGCAGCGGATCTAGCGGGAGGGCCAATGAGCAGTTCTTC	CASSGSSGRANEQFF	TRBD2	TRBJ2-1	-	TRBV2
TGTGCCAGCAGCTTCGGGACTCACTCCTACAATGAGCAGTTCTTC	CASSFGTHSYNEQFF	-	TRBJ2-1	-	TRBV5-8
TGTGCCAGCAGTGATGCTGGAAACACCATATATTTT	CASSDAGNTIYF	-	TRBJ1-3	-	TRBV2
TGTGCCAGCAGCCAAGAGAGGGGGTATCCGGAGACCCAGTACTTC	CASSQERGYPETQYF	-	TRBJ2-5	-	TRBV3-1
TGTGCCAGCAGCTTGTTCGGGTCAACCGGGGAGCTGTTTTTT	CASSLFGSTGELFF	-	TRBJ2-2	-	TRBV5-4
TGTGCCAGCAGCTTGCATCGACCCGGGACTAGCTTTTTAATGCCTAATGAGCAGTTCTTC	CASSLHRPGTSFLMPNEQFF	TRBD2	TRBJ2-1	-	TRBV11-1
TGTGCCAGCTCACGACGCCAGGAGCCCCTTAACTATGGCTACACCTTC	CASSRRQEPLNYGYTF	-	TRBJ1-2	-	TRBV18
TGCAGTGCTAGAGTCGACATCAATCAGCCCCAGCATTTT	CSARVDINQPQHF	-	TRBJ1-5	-	TRBV20-1
-	CARTGGPTQLMKNCFF	-	TRBJ1-4	once	TRBV23-1
-	CASNFWRGVAYEQYF	-	TRBJ2-7	-	TRBV6-2/TRBV6-3
TGCAGTGCCTCTAACGGATCCCCGCGGCTGAACTATGGCTACACCTTC	CSASNGSPRLNYGYTF	-	TRBJ1-2	-	TRBV20-1
TGTGCCAGCAGCTCGATACGACAGGGGAGAGGAGGCTACACCTTC	CASSSIRQGRGGYTF	TRBD1	TRBJ1-2	once	TRBV11-2
TGTGCCAGCAGCCCGGGGGACCCCTACGAGCAGTACTTC	CASSPGDPYEQYF	-	TRBJ2-7	once	TRBV3-1
TGTGCCAGCACTCAAAGCTCCTACAATGAGCAGTTCTTC	CASTQSSYNEQFF	-	TRBJ2-1	-	TRBV6-2/TRBV6-3